The present entry profiles one TCR beta chain with its context. The specificity of this receptor is unknown. The sample holds no much larger clone one base away, and base qualities are not on file. This specimen comes from a study of T cell repertoires in ileal Crohn's disease (dated by TCRdb to about 2019). Notes on the research overall: Median disease duration was approximately 8 years, and around a third of patients were identified as active smokers at the time of surgery. Every patient underwent surgery because of a complication, which was stricturing disease in around 60% of cases and penetrating disease in about 39%. Roughly half of the patients were given postoperative therapy, with ten to eleven receiving thiopurines and under 20 receiving anti-TNF agents. Biopsies taken from the proximal margin of the surgical specimen were designated as MI samples. Around 0.45 micrograms of biopsy DNA per sample were submitted for commercial TCRB immunosequencing. The TCR repertoire was analysed in 50 to 70 patients with Crohn's disease drawn from a prospective multicentre cohort. The study was conducted in parallel with a multicentre cohort that was designed to identify predictors of early endoscopic recurrence following ileocolonic resection. A Rutgeerts score above i0 was used to define endoscopic postoperative recurrence. A total of 171 mucosal samples from approximately 57 patients were sequenced, with samples obtained at several locations on the surgical specimen and at postoperative endoscopy.

According to the study, the label for this sample's time point signals: proximal margin of the surgical specimen (macroscopically non-inflamed). Adults with ileal or ileocolonic Crohn's disease for whom ileocolonic resection was indicated were considered eligible. Before DNA extraction, whole ileal mucosal biopsies were kept frozen at -80 degrees C. A TRizol-based method was used to extract genomic DNA from the frozen whole biopsies, and the DNA was quantified with a NanoDrop 2000 spectrophotometer. The paper as a whole reports these results and caveats: Endoscopic recurrence was found to be associated with higher high-frequency clone percentages at surgery, and recurrence was observed in all patients with clonality above 26.8% (18/57). A significantly higher proportion of clonal expansions was observed in active smokers at surgery than in non-smokers (approximately 26% vs 17%, p=0.02). Only a subgroup of patients, of unstated size, had mucosal CD4 and CD8 T cells sorted and sequenced. Sorted CD8 T cells carried more high-frequency clones than CD4 T cells, suggesting mucosal expansions were mainly CD8.

The library was built by means of the immunoSEQ multiplex PCR assay. Adaptive Biotechnology amplified CDR3 regions from genomic DNA with a two-step multiplex PCR that controlled for amplification bias. The first PCR used primers for every V and J gene segment; the second PCR added barcodes and Illumina adapters. CDR3 libraries were sequenced on an Illumina instrument. For the original study's pipeline: Vendor-provided pipelines were combined with custom analysis of raw data in R/Bioconductor under R version 3.3.0. Clonality, ranging from 0 to 1, was calculated as the inverse of the normalised Shannon entropy of all productive clones. High-frequency clones were defined as the repertoire share of the top 100 clones, retaining only clones passing a 95% confidence test. Repertoire diversity was measured with the Simpson index, and overlap between samples was measured with the Morisita-Horn index. The table comes from immuneACCESS by way of TCRdb, which keeps in-frame sequences with V and J called. Part of the clones is missing from these tables; in studies checked, under half for an unresolved V gene and the rest for unknown reasons. From that table come the V and J calls and clone size; the DNA was used to work out D and trimming. Here the sample has about 6,000 clones; around 79% occur a single time. The top ten hold roughly 6.7% of the sample.

The CDR3, cysteine through phenylalanine, is 14 amino acids long. The only DNA kept is the CDR3, 42 bases in frame from the first base. The germline V gene yields SGDLS for CDR1 and YYNGEE for CDR2. The junction shows trimming of 3 bases on V and 4 bases on J, and the gene matches do not reach 2 bases of it. The chain employs TRBV9 and TRBJ2-1, and TRBD2 matches 9 of the central bases. The source is an adult with Crohn's disease. Sequencing was done on a sample of ileal tissue. The bases read TGTGCCAGCAGCGGAAGCGGGGGGTACAATGAGCAGTTCTTC. Its protein is CASSGSGGYNEQFF. The reference TRBV9 and TRBJ2-1 proteins fill in what lies around the CDR3, so the full variable domain reads DSGVTQTPKHLITATGQRVTLRCSPRSGDLSVYWYQQSLDQGLQFLIQYYNGEERAKGNILERFSAQQFPDLHSELNLSSLELGDSALYFCASSGSGGYNEQFFGPGTRLTVL.